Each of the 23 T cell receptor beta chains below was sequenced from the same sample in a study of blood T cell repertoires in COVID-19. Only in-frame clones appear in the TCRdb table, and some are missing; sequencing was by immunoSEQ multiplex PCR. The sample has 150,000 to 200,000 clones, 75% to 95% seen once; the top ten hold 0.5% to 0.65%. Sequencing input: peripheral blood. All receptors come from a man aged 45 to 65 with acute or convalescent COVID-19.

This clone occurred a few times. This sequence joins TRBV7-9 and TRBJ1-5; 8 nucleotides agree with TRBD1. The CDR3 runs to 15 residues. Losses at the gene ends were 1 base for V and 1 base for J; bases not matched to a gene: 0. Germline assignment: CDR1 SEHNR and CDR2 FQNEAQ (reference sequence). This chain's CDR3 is CASSLGTGSNQPQHF. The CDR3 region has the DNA TGTGCCAGCAGCTTAGGGACAGGGAGCAATCAGCCCCAGCATTTT.

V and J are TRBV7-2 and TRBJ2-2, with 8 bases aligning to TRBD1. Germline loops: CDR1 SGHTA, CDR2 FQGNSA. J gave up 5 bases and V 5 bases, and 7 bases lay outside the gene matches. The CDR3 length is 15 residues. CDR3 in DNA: TGTGCCAGCAGCCACGGGACAGGACGGACCGGGGAGCTGTTTTTT. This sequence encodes CASSHGTGRTGELFF. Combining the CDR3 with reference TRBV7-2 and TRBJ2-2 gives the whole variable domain GAGVSQSPSNKVTEKGKDVELRCDPISGHTALYWYRQSLGQGLEFLIYFQGNSAPDKSGLPSDRFSAERTGGSVSTLTIQRTQQEDSAVYLCASSHGTGRTGELFFGEGSRLTVL.

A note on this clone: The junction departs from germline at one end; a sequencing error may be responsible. This CDR3 reads CASRLGQGFEKLFF. In nucleotides, the CDR3 is TGCGCCAGCAGATTGGGACAGGGATTTGAAAAACTGTTTTTT. The chain carries TRBV5-1 and TRBJ1-4; TRBD1 matches at 9 bases. CDR1 and CDR2 from the germline V gene are SGHRS and YFSETQ. The CDR3 is 14 amino acids.

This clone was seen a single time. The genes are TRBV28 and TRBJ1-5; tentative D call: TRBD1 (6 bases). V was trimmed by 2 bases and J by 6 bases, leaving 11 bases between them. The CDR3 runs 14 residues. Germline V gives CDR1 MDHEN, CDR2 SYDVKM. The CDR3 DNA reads TGTGCCAGCAGTTTAGAGGGGACACGTCAGCCCCAGCATTTT. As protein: CASSLEGTRQPQHF.

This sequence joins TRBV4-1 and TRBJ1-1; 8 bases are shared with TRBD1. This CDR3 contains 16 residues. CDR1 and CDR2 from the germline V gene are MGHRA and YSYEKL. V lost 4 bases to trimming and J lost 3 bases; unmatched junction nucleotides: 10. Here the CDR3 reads CASSPTAGTGHTEAFF. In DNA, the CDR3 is TGCGCCAGCAGCCCTACTGCCGGGACAGGTCACACTGAAGCTTTCTTT.

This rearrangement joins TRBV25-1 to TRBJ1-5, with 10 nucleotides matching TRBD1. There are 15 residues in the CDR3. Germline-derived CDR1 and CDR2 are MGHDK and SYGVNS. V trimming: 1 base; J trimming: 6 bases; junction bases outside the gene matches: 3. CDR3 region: CASSESGTGVQPQHF. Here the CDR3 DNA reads TGTGCCAGCAGTGAATCTGGGACAGGGGTTCAGCCCCAGCATTTT.

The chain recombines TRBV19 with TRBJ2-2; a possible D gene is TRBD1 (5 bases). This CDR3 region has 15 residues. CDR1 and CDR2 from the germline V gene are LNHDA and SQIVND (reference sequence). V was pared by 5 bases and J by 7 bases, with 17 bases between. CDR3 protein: CASSPPGIRYGELFF. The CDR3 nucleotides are TGTGCCAGTAGTCCCCCAGGGATTCGGTACGGGGAGCTGTTTTTT.

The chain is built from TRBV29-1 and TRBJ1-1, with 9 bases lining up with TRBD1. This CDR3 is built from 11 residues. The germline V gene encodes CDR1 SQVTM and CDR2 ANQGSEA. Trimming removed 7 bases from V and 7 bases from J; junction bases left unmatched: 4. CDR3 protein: CSAWGQGEAFF. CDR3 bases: TGCAGCGCTTGGGGACAGGGTGAAGCTTTCTTT.

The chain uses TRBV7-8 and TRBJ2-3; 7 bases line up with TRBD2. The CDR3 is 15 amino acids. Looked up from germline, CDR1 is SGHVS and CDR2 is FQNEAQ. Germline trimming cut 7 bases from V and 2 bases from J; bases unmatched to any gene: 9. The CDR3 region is CASKGPGLLTDTQYF. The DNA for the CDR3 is TGTGCCAGCAAAGGGCCGGGACTACTCACAGATACGCAGTATTTT.

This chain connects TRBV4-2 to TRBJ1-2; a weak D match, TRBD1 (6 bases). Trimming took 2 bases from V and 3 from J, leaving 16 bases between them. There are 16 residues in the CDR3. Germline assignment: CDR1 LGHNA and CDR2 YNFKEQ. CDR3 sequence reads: CASSQLVAGDHYGYTF. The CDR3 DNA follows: TGTGCCAGCAGCCAACTAGTAGCAGGGGATCACTATGGCTACACCTTC.

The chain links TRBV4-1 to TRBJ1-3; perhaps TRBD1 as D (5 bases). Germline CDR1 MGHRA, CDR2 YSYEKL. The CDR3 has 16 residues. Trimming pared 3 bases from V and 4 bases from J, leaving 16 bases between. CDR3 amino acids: CASSHGHLGSGNTIYF. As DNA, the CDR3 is TGCGCCAGCAGCCATGGACACCTGGGTTCGGGAAACACCATATATTTT.

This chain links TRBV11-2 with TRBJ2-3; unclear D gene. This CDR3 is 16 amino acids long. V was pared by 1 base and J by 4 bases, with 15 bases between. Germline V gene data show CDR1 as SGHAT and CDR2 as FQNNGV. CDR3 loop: CASSLVGGSQADTQYF. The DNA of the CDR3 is TGTGCCAGCAGCTTAGTCGGTGGATCCCAGGCAGATACGCAGTATTTT.

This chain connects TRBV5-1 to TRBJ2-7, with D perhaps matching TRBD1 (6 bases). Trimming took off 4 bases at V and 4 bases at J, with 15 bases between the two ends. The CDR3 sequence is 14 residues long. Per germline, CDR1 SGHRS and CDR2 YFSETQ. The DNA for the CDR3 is TGCGCCAGCAGCCATGGGGGCGTTGGATACGAGCAGTACTTC. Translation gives CASSHGGVGYEQYF.

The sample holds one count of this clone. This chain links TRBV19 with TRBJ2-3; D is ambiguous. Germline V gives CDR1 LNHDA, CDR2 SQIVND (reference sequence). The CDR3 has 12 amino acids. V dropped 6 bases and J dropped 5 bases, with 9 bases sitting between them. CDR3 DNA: TGTGCCAGTAGGCGGTTCGGAGATACGCAGTATTTT. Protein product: CASRRFGDTQYF.

CDR3 loop: CASSPQRGWKPQHF. CDR3 nucleotides: TGCGCCAGCAGCCCGCAACGGGGTTGGAAGCCCCAGCATTTT. The J gene is TRBJ1-5, the V gene TRBV23-1; no clear D gene. TRBV23-1 is known as an ORF, though its function is uncertain. The CDR3 is 14 amino acids. Trimming pared 6 bases from V and 8 bases from J, leaving 17 bases between.

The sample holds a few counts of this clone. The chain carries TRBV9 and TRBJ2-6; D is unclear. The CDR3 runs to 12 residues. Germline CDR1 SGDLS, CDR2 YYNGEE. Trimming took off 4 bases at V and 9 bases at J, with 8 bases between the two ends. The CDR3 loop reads CASSNNNNVLTF. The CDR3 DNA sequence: TGTGCCAGCAGCAACAATAACAACGTCCTGACTTTC.

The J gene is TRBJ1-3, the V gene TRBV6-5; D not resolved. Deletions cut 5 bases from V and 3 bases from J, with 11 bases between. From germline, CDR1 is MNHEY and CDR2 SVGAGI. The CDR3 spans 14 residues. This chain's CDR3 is CASSPLGLGNTIYF. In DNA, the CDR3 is TGTGCCAGCAGTCCTTTGGGCCTTGGAAACACCATATATTTT.

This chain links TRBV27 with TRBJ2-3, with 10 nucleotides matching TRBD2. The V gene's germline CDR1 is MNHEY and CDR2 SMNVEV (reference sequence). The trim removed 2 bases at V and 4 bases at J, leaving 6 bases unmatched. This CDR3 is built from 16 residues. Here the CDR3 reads CASSLRAGGPSDTQYF. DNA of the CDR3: TGTGCCAGCAGTTTAAGAGCGGGAGGGCCCTCAGATACGCAGTATTTT.

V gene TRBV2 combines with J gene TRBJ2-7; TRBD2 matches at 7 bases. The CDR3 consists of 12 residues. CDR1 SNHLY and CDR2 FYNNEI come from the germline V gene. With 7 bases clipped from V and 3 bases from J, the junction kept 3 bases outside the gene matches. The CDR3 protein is CASTAGDYEQYF. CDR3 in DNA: TGTGCCAGCACGGCGGGAGACTACGAGCAGTACTTC. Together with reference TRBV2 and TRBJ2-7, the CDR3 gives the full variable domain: EPEVTQTPSHQVTQMGQEVILRCVPISNHLYFYWYRQILGQKVEFLVSFYNNEISEKSEIFDDQFSVERPDGSNFTLKIRSTKLEDSAMYFCASTAGDYEQYFGPGTRLTVT.

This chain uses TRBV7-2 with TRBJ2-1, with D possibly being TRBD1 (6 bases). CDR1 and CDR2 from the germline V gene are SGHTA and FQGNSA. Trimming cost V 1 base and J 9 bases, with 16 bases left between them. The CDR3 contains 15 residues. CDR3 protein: CASSLGGLSRGEQFF. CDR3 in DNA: TGTGCCAGCAGCTTAGGGGGGCTCTCAAGAGGTGAGCAGTTCTTC.

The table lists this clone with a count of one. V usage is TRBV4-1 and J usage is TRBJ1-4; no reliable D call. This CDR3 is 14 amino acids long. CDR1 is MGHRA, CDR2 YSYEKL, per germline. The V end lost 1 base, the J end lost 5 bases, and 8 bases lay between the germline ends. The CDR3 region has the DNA TGCGCCAGCAGCCAAGGGACGGGAAATGAAAAACTGTTTTTT. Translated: CASSQGTGNEKLFF.

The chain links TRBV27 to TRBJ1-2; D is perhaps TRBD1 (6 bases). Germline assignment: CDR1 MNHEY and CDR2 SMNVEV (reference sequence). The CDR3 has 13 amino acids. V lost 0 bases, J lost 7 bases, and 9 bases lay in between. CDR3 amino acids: CASSLSGARGYTF. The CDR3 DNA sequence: TGTGCCAGCAGTTTATCGGGGGCGCGTGGCTACACCTTC.

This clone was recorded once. The CDR3 loop is CASSSRDLSNQPQHF. DNA for the CDR3: TGTGCCAGTAGTTCCCGGGACTTAAGCAATCAGCCCCAGCATTTT. The rearrangement links TRBV19 to TRBJ1-5, with D possibly matching TRBD1 (5 bases). The V gene's germline CDR1 is LNHDA and CDR2 SQIVND (reference sequence). Trimming left V 5 bases short and J 1 base short, with 12 bases between. The CDR3 is 15 residues long.